The text below deals with one T cell receptor (beta chain). This record comes from a study of human T cells and chemical hapten exposure. Library preparation tagged each individual cDNA molecule with a unique molecular identifier. Via MiXCR, TCRdb re-called the 5' RACE reads, giving one row per CDR3 protein. The table shows over 95,000 distinct CDR3 sequences, with around 20% occurring only once. This CDR3 is 15 amino acids long. Germline V gene lookup returns CDR1 LNHDA and CDR2 SQIVND (reference sequence). The J segment lost 4 bases and the V segment lost 3 bases, leaving 6 bases of the junction unmatched. It was from unfractionated whole blood that total RNA was extracted.

This rearrangement joins TRBV19 to TRBJ1-5; 7 nucleotides match TRBD1. This receptor was obtained from a human donor in good health. CDR3 bases: TGTGCCAGTAGTATCGGACAGGTCAGTAATCAGCCCCAGCATTTT. It encodes CASSIGQVSNQPQHF.